This T cell receptor (beta chain) was obtained from a study of T cell responses to AZD1222 COVID-19 vaccine. Overall study context: Doses given second, at about 4 or about 12 weeks, were pooled. General study points: Regions 160-218 and 743-854 dominated among vaccine-associated CD4 TCRs spanning spike. It should be noted that donors were predominantly white British and more often female, and clonal diversity was possibly underestimated.

TCRdb keeps only in-frame clones here, not all; method: immunoSEQ multiplex PCR. The sample includes around 100,000 clones, 90% of them seen just once. In regard to this clone: Its antigen is as yet unknown.

This clonotype originated in an adult in good health. The input for sequencing was peripheral blood, taken on day 0 of AZD1222 vaccination.

The CDR3 here is CSARSVEAFF. CDR3 bases: TGCAGTGCCCGGTCGGTTGAAGCTTTCTTT. The chain has TRBV20-1 and TRBJ1-1; D unresolved. Trimming removed 6 bases at V and 7 bases at J, with 9 bases between. Germline V gene sequence: CDR1 DFQATT, CDR2 SNEGSKA (reference sequence). The CDR3 is made up of 10 amino acids.